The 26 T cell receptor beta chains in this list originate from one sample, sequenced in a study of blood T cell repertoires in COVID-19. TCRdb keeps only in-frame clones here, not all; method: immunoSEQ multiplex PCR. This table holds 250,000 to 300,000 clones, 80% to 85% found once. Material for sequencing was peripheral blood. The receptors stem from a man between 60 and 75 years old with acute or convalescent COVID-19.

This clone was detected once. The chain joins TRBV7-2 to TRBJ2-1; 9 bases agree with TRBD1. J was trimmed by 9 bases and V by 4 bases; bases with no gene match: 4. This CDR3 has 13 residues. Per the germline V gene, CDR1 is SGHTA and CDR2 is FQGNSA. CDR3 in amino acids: CASSWDRVGEQFF. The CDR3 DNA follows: TGTGCCAGCAGCTGGGACAGGGTAGGTGAGCAGTTCTTC.

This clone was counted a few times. CDR3 residues: CASSQGDNYNEQFF. Written as DNA, the CDR3 is TGTGCCAGCAGCCAAGGAGACAATTACAATGAGCAGTTCTTC. The V call is TRBV3-1 (or the pseudogene TRBV3-2), the J call TRBJ2-1; D not certain. V was shortened by 1 base and J by 4 bases, with 8 bases between the two germline ends. The length of the CDR3 is 14 residues. Per germline, CDR1 LGHDT and CDR2 YNNKEL (reference sequence).

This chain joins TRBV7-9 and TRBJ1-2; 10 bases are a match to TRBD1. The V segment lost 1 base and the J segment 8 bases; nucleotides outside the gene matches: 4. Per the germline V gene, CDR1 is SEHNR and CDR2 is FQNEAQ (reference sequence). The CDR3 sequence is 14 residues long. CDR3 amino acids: CASSLGQGANGYTF. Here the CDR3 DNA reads TGTGCCAGCAGCTTAGGACAGGGGGCGAACGGCTACACCTTC.

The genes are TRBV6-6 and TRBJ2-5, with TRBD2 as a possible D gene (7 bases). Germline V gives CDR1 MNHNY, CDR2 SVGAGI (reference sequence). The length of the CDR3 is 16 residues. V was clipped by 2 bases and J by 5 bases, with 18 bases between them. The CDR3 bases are TGTGCCAGCAGTTACGATGGGGGGGGCGGACGGGAGACCCAGTACTTC. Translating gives CASSYDGGGGRETQYF.

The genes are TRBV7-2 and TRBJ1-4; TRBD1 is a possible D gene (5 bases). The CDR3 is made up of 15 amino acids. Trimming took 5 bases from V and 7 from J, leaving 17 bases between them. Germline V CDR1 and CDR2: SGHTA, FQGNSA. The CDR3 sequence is CASSSLGVGSEKLFF. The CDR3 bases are TGTGCCAGCAGCAGCTTAGGGGTTGGTAGTGAAAAACTGTTTTTT.

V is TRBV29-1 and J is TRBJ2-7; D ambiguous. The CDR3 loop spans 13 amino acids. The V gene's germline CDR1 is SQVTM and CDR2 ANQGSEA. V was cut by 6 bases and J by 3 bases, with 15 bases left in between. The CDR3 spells CSVALTPLYEQYF. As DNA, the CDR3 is TGCAGCGTGGCGTTGACTCCTCTCTACGAGCAGTACTTC.

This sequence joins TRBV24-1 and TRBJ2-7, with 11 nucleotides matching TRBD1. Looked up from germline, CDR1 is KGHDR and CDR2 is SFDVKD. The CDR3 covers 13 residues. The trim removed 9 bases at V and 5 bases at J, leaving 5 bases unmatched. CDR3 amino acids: CATPGTGGHEQYF. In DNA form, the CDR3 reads TGTGCCACCCCCGGGACAGGGGGTCACGAGCAGTACTTC.

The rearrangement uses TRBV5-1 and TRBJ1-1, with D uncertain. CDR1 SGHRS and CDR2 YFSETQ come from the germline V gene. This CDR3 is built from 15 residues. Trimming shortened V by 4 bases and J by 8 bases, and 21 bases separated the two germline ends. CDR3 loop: CASSIQAPRGGEAFF. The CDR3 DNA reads TGCGCCAGCAGCATACAAGCCCCCCGGGGAGGGGAAGCTTTCTTT.

The CDR3 reads CASSPSSARETQYF. The CDR3 nucleotides read TGTGCCAGCAGTCCCTCTAGCGCTCGAGAGACCCAGTACTTC. This sequence joins TRBV6-6 and TRBJ2-5; D possibly corresponds to TRBD2 (6 bases). The CDR3 has 14 residues. CDR1 is MNHNY, CDR2 SVGAGI, per germline (reference sequence). V lost 5 bases, J lost 4 bases, and 14 bases lay in between.

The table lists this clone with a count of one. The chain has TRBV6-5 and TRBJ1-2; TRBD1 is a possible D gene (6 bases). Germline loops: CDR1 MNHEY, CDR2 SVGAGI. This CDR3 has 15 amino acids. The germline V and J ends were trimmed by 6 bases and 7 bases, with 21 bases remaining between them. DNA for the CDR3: TGTGCCAGCAGAGGGACGAGAGGGGGGGATGCTGGCTACACCTTC. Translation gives CASRGTRGGDAGYTF.

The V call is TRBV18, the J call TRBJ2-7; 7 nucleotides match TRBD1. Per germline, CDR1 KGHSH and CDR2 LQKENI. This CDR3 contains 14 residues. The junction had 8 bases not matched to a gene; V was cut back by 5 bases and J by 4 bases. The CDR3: CASSTGTDVYEQYF. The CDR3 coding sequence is TGTGCCAGCTCAACCGGGACAGACGTATACGAGCAGTACTTC.

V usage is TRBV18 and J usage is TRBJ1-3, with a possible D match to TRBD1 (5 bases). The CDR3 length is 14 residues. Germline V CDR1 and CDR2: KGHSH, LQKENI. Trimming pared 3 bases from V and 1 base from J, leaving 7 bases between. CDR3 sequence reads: CASSPPGSGNTIYF. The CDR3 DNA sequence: TGTGCCAGCTCACCTCCAGGGTCTGGAAACACCATATATTTT.

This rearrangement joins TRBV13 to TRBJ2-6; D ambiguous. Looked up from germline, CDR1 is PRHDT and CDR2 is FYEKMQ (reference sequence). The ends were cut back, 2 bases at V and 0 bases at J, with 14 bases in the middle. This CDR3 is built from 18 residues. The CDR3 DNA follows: TGTGCCAGCAGCTTAAAGGTCAGGATCACCTCTGGGGCCAACGTCCTGACTTTC. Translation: CASSLKVRITSGANVLTF.

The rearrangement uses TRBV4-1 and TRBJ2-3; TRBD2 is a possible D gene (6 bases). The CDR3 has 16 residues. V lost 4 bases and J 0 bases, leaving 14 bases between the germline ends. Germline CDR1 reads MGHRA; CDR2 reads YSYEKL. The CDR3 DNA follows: TGCGCCAGCAGCCCACGTACCGGGGGAAGCACAGATACGCAGTATTTT. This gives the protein CASSPRTGGSTDTQYF.

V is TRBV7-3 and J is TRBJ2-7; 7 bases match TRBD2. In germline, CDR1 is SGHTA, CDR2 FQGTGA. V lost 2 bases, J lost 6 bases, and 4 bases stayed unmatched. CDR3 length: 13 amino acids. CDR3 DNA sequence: TGTGCCAGCAGCTTAGCGGGAGCGGGCGAGCAGTACTTC. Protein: CASSLAGAGEQYF.

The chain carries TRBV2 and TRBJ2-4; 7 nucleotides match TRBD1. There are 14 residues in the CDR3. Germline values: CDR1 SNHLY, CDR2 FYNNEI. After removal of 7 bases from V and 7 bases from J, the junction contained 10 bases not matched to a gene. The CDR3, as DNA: TGTGCCAGCAACCGGGACAGTGGTAGGAACATTCAGTACTTC. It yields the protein CASNRDSGRNIQYF.

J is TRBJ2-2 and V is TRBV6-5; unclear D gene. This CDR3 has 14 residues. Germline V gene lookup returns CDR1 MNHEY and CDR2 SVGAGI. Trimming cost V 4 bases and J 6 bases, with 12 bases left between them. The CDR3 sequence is CASSLVSDAGELFF. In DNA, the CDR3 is TGTGCCAGCAGTTTGGTCTCAGATGCCGGGGAGCTGTTTTTT.

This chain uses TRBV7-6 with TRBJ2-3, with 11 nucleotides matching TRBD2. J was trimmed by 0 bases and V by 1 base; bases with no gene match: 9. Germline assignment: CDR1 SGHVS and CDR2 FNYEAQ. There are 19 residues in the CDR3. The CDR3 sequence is CASSLDRAGLAASTDTQYF. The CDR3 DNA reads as TGTGCCAGCAGCTTAGACAGGGCGGGACTAGCGGCTAGCACAGATACGCAGTATTTT.

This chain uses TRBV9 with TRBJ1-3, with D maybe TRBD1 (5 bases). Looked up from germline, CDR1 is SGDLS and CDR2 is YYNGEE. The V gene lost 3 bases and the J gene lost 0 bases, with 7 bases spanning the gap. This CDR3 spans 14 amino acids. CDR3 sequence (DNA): TGTGCCAGCAGCGCGACAGTCTCTGGAAACACCATATATTTT. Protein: CASSATVSGNTIYF.

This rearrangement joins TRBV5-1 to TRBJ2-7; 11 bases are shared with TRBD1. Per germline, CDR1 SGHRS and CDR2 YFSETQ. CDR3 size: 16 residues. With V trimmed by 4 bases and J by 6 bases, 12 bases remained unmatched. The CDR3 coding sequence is TGCGCCAGCAGCACCTTAGGACAGGGGGCGAATGGCGAGCAGTACTTC. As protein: CASSTLGQGANGEQYF.

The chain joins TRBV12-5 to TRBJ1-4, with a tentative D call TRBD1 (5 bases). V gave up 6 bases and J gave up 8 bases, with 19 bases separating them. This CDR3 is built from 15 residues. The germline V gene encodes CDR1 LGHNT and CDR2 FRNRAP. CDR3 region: CASGVAGLAGEKLFF. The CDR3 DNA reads TGTGCTAGTGGCGTCGCGGGGCTGGCGGGCGAAAAACTGTTTTTT.

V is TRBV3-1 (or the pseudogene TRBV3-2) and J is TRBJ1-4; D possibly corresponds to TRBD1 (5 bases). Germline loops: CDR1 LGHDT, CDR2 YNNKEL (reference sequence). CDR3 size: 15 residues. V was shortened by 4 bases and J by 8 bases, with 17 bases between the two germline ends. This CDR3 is CASSPGRTFSEKLFF. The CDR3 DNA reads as TGTGCCAGCAGCCCAGGAAGGACATTTTCGGAAAAACTGTTTTTT.

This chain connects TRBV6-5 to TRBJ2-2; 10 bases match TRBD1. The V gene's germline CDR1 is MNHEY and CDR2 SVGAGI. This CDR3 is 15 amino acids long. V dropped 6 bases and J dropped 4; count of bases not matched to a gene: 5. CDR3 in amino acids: CASSWTGGGTGELFF. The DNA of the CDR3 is TGTGCCAGCAGCTGGACAGGGGGTGGCACCGGGGAGCTGTTTTTT.

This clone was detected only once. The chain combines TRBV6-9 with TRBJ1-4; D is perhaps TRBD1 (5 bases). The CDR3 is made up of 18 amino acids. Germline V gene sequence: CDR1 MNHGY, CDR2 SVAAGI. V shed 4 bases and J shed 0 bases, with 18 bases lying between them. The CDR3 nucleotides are TGTGCCAGCAGTTCGTGGGGGGTGACAGAAGCAACTAATGAAAAACTGTTTTTT. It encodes CASSSWGVTEATNEKLFF.

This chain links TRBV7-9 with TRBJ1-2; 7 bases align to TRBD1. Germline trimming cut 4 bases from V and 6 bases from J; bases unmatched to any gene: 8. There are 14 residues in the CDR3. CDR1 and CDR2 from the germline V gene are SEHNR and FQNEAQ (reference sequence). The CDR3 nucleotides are TGTGCCAGCAGCTCGGACAGGATGGTCAATGGCTACACCTTC. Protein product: CASSSDRMVNGYTF. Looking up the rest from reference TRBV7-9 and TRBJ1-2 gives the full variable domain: DTGVSQNPRHKITKRGQNVTFRCDPISEHNRLYWYRQTLGQGPEFLTYFQNEAQLEKSRLLSDRFSAERPKGSFSTLEIQRTEQGDSAMYLCASSSDRMVNGYTFGSGTRLTVV.

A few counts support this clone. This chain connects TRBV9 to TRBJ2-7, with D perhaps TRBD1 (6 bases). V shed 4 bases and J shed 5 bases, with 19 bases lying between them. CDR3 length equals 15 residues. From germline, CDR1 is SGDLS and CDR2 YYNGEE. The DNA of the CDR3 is TGTGCCAGCAGCTCCCCAGGGGCACCTCTCCACGAGCAGTACTTC. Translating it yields CASSSPGAPLHEQYF.